The 15 T cell receptor beta chains in this list originate from one sample, sequenced in a study of control samples from healthy donors and cancer patients. Assay: immunoSEQ multiplex PCR; the TCRdb copy retains only in-frame clones and omits some. The sample lists over 150,000 clones; nearly 96% were seen once. The source material was blood. The source is a woman aged 25 to 39 in good health.

The chain carries TRBV3-1 (or the pseudogene TRBV3-2) and TRBJ2-2; D unresolved. The V end lost 0 bases, the J end lost 7 bases, and 6 bases lay between the germline ends. The CDR3 extends over 13 amino acids. CDR1 is LGHDT and CDR2 is YNNKEL in the germline V gene (reference sequence). The CDR3 protein is CASSQEAHGELFF. CDR3 in DNA: TGTGCCAGCAGCCAAGAGGCCCACGGGGAGCTGTTTTTT.

The chain is built from TRBV11-2 and TRBJ2-2; 7 bases are shared with TRBD1. The germline gives CDR1 SGHAT, CDR2 FQNNGV. The junction had 11 bases not matched to a gene; V was cut back by 6 bases and J by 1 base. The CDR3 is 17 amino acids. The CDR3 loop reads CASRTIRDSKNTGELFF. The CDR3 bases are TGTGCCAGCAGGACGATAAGGGACAGCAAGAACACCGGGGAGCTGTTTTTT. Looking up the rest from reference TRBV11-2 and TRBJ2-2 gives the full variable domain: EAGVAQSPRYKIIEKRQSVAFWCNPISGHATLYWYQQILGQGPKLLIQFQNNGVVDDSQLPKDRFSAERLKGVDSTLKIQPAKLEDSAVYLCASRTIRDSKNTGELFFGEGSRLTVL.

This chain uses TRBV4-1 with TRBJ1-2; tentative D call: TRBD1 (5 bases). The V end was cut by 3 bases, the J end by 1 base, with 6 bases between. The CDR3 has 13 amino acids. Germline assignment: CDR1 MGHRA and CDR2 YSYEKL. DNA of the CDR3: TGCGCCAGCAGCCAGGACATTAACTATGGCTACACCTTC. The encoded protein is CASSQDINYGYTF.

This chain connects TRBV18 to TRBJ2-7; 8 bases agree with TRBD2. The V segment lost 4 bases and the J segment 2 bases; nucleotides outside the gene matches: 7. Germline CDR1 reads KGHSH; CDR2 reads LQKENI. The CDR3 covers 15 residues. DNA of the CDR3: TGTGCCAGCTCACTTGCGGGGGGCCCCGCCTACGAGCAGTACTTC. It codes for CASSLAGGPAYEQYF. The variable domain in full, completed from reference TRBV18 and TRBJ2-7, reads NAGVMQNPRHLVRRRGQEARLRCSPMKGHSHVYWYRQLPEEGLKFMVYLQKENIIDESGMPKERFSAEFPKEGPSILRIQQVVRGDSAAYFCASSLAGGPAYEQYFGPGTRLTVT.

A few counts support this clone. The CDR3, as DNA: TGTGCCAGCAGCTTCCCTGGACCTGCACCCCTCCACTTT. Translated: CASSFPGPAPLHF. This chain links TRBV5-4 with TRBJ1-6; D is unclear. The CDR3 spans 13 residues. V lost 2 bases and J lost 11, with 11 bases in between. CDR1 and CDR2 from the germline V gene are SGHNT and YYREEE (reference sequence).

This clone was seen more than once but under ten times. Here the CDR3 DNA reads TGTGCCAGCAGCGTTCCCTTCTCCGGGACAGGCATAGCCCACTCCTACGAGCAGTACTTC. Translated, it gives CASSVPFSGTGIAHSYEQYF. The chain uses TRBV9 and TRBJ2-7; 8 bases are a match to TRBD1. Germline CDR1 SGDLS, CDR2 YYNGEE. V was pared by 2 bases and J by 0 bases, with 19 bases of the junction left unmatched. This CDR3 is 20 amino acids long.

The CDR3 DNA reads TGTGCCAGCAGTTTAGGGGGCACAGATACGCAGTATTTT. This sequence encodes CASSLGGTDTQYF. The V and J genes are TRBV2 and TRBJ2-3; D might be TRBD1 (5 bases). This CDR3 has 13 residues. V gave up 5 bases and J gave up 1 base, with 7 bases separating them. From germline, CDR1 is SNHLY and CDR2 FYNNEI.

This clone was counted a single time. The gene calls are TRBV28 and TRBJ2-5; TRBD2 matches 7 bases. The CDR3 spans 14 residues. V shed 4 bases and J 4 bases; nucleotides not matched to a gene: 6. Germline V CDR1 and CDR2: MDHEN, SYDVKM. This CDR3 is CASSSFSGTETQYF. In DNA, the CDR3 is TGTGCCAGCAGTTCCTTCAGCGGGACAGAGACCCAGTACTTC.

This chain connects TRBV4-1 to TRBJ2-1; TRBD1 agrees at 7 bases. From germline, CDR1 is MGHRA and CDR2 YSYEKL. The trim removed 4 bases at V and 7 bases at J, leaving 4 bases unmatched. The CDR3 loop spans 13 amino acids. The CDR3 reads CASSLRQGNEQFF. CDR3 DNA: TGCGCCAGCAGCCTCCGACAGGGAAATGAGCAGTTCTTC.

The chain employs TRBV5-1 and TRBJ1-1; D is ambiguous. The ends were cut back, 0 bases at V and 0 bases at J, with 6 bases in the middle. The CDR3 has 14 amino acids. The V gene's germline CDR1 is SGHRS and CDR2 YFSETQ. CDR3 sequence: CASSLARMNTEAFF. Written as DNA, the CDR3 is TGCGCCAGCAGCTTGGCCAGGATGAACACTGAAGCTTTCTTT.

The CDR3 DNA is TGTGCCAGCAGCCCCCGGACCGGGACAGGGCTCACTGAAGCTTTCTTT. It specifies CASSPRTGTGLTEAFF. This chain uses TRBV5-5 with TRBJ1-1; the match to TRBD1 covers 9 bases. This CDR3 is built from 16 residues. Trimming at V came to 4 bases and at J to 4 bases, leaving 11 bases not matched to a gene. The V gene's germline CDR1 is SGHKS and CDR2 YYEKEE (reference sequence).

The chain combines TRBV6-5 with TRBJ2-1; the D is unclear. Trimming removed 7 bases at V and 5 bases at J, with 18 bases between. This CDR3 spans 15 amino acids. Germline-derived CDR1 and CDR2 are MNHEY and SVGAGI. The CDR3 loop is CASTDTGRAHNEQFF. The CDR3 nucleotides read TGTGCCAGCACAGATACCGGAAGGGCGCACAATGAGCAGTTCTTC.

V is TRBV6-2 or TRBV6-3 and J is TRBJ2-4; 10 nucleotides match TRBD1. CDR1 is MNHEY, CDR2 SVGEGT, per germline. This CDR3 spans 16 amino acids. The ends lost 5 bases at V and 0 bases at J; junction bases unmatched: 4. CDR3 loop: CASSHDRGRAKNIQYF. In DNA form, the CDR3 reads TGTGCCAGCAGTCACGACAGGGGGCGAGCCAAAAACATTCAGTACTTC.

V is TRBV28 and J is TRBJ2-1, with D perhaps matching TRBD2 (6 bases). Germline V gene sequence: CDR1 MDHEN, CDR2 SYDVKM. V gave up 4 bases and J gave up 0 bases, with 13 bases separating them. This CDR3 spans 16 amino acids. CDR3 residues: CASSSDSGNSYNEQFF. As DNA, the CDR3 is TGTGCCAGCAGTTCTGATAGCGGAAACTCCTACAATGAGCAGTTCTTC.

This clone was observed a few times. The chain has TRBV7-9 and TRBJ2-7; tentative D call: TRBD2 (5 bases). CDR3 length: 12 amino acids. The germline V gene has CDR1 SEHNR and CDR2 FQNEAQ (reference sequence). Trimming removed 7 bases from V and 2 bases from J, with 9 bases in between. Written as DNA, the CDR3 is TGTGCCAGCACCACGGGGACCTACGAGCAGTACTTC. This codes for CASTTGTYEQYF.